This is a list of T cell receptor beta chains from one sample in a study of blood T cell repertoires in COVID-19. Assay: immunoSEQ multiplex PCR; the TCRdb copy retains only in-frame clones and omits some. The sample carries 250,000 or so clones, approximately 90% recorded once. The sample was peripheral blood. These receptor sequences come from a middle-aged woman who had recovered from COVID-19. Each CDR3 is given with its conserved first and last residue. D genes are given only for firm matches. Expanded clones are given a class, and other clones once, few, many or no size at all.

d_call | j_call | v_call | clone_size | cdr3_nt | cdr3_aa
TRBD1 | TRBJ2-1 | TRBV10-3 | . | TGTGCCACCGGGGACAGGGCCGACAATGAGCAGTTCTTC | CATGDRADNEQFF
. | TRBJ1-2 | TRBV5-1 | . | TGCGCCAGCAGCTTGGAGGCAGGGCCCACTATGGGCTACACCTTC | CASSLEAGPTMGYTF
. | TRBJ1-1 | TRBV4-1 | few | TGCGCCAGCAGCCAAGGGAGCCATGAAGCTTTCTTT | CASSQGSHEAFF
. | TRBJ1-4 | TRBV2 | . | TGTGCCAGCACGATCAAGGGGGCTAATGAAAAACTGTTTTTT | CASTIKGANEKLFF
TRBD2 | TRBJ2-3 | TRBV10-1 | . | TGCGCCAGCAGTGAGGGACTAGCGGGAGTGGATACGCAGTATTTT | CASSEGLAGVDTQYF
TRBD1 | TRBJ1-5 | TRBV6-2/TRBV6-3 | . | TGTGCCAGCAGCCGACAGGGGGCTAATCAGCCCCAGCATTTT | CASSRQGANQPQHF
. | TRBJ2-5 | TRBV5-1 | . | TGCGCCAGCACACCCGGAGGTGGGAGGCCCCAAGAGACCCAGTACTTC | CASTPGGGRPQETQYF
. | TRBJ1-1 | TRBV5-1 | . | TGCGCCAGCACCCCCACAGGACGCACTGAAGCTTTCTTT | CASTPTGRTEAFF
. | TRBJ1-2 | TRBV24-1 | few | TGTGCCACCAGTGATAGGCAGCGCGGCTACACCTTC | CATSDRQRGYTF
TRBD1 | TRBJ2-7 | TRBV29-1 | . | TGCAGCGTCGGGACAGGGGTTCCCTACGAGCAGTACTTC | CSVGTGVPYEQYF
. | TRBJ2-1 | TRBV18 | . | TGTGCCAGCTCACCAGGGGGCCTAAGCTCCTACAATGAGCAGTTCTTC | CASSPGGLSSYNEQFF
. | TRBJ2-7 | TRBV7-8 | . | TGTGCCAGCCCCCCTCCGGGCGCGCGGGACTCCTACGAGCAGTACTTC | CASPPPGARDSYEQYF
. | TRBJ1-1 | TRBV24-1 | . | TGTGCCACCAAAGGACAGATGAACACTGAAGCTTTCTTT | CATKGQMNTEAFF
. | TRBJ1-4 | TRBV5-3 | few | TGTGCCAGAAGCCCTGGTCCCCGGCGAGGAGAAAAACTGTTTTTT | CARSPGPRRGEKLFF
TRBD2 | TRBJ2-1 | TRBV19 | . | TGTGCCAGTAGCCCAGCGGGAGGGCCTCGGGATGAGCAGTTCTTC | CASSPAGGPRDEQFF
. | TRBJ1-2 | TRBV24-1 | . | TGTGCCACCAGTGAGGGGGGGAGGTATGGCTACACCTTC | CATSEGGRYGYTF
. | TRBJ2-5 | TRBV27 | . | TGTGCCAGCAGTTCCCTAGGGGCCCAGTACTTC | CASSSLGAQYF
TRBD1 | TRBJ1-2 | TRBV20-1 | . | TGCAGTGCTAGTTTAGGGGACAGGGGGATGGGTAACTATGGCTACACCTTC | CSASLGDRGMGNYGYTF
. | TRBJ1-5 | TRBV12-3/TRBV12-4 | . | TGTGCCAGCAGTTTTGGGCAGAATCAGCCCCAGCATTTT | CASSFGQNQPQHF
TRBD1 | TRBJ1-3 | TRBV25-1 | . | TGTGCCAGCAGTCAGGCTTTGGGACAGGGAAACACCATATATTTT | CASSQALGQGNTIYF
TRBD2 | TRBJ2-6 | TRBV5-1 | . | TGCGCCAGCCACCCGGGGGGTCACACCCCTGGGGCCAACGTCCTGACTTTC | CASHPGGHTPGANVLTF
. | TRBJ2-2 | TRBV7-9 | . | TGTGCCAGCCCCACGACCTCCGGAGGGCCCTCCGGGGAGCTGTTTTTT | CASPTTSGGPSGELFF
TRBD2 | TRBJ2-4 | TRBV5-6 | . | TGTGCCAGCAGCTTGCTTGCGGGGGACAAAAACATTCAGTACTTC | CASSLLAGDKNIQYF
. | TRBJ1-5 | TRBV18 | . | TGTGCCAGCTCACCCGCGGGGGGGGATCAGCCCCAGCATTTT | CASSPAGGDQPQHF
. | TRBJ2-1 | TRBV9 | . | TGTGCCAGCAGCGTAGACCCTAGCGTGAACAATGAGCAGTTCTTC | CASSVDPSVNNEQFF
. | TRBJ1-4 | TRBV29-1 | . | TGCAGCGTCCAGGGTGGGAGGAGGGCCGGGGAAAAACTGTTTTTT | CSVQGGRRAGEKLFF
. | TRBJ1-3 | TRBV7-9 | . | TGTGCCAGCGCCCGGGACTCTGGAAACACCATATATTTT | CASARDSGNTIYF
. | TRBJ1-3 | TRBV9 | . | TGTGCCAGCAGCCCCCGGACAGCATCTGGAAACACCATATATTTT | CASSPRTASGNTIYF
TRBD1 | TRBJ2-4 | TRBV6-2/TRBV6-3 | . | TGTGCCAGCAGCCCCGACAGGGGGCTAGCCAAAAACATTCAGTACTTC | CASSPDRGLAKNIQYF
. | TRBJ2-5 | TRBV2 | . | TGTGCCAGCCTTGGCAGCCAAGAGACCCAGTACTTC | CASLGSQETQYF
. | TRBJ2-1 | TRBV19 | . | TGTGCCAGTAGTACGGACTTCTACAATGAGCAGTTCTTC | CASSTDFYNEQFF
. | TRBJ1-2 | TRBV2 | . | TGTGCCAGCAGGGGGGGGCACTATGGCTACACCTTC | CASRGGHYGYTF
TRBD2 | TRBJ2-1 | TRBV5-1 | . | TGCGCCAGCAGCCCGGGACTACTACAGTTCTTC | CASSPGLLQFF
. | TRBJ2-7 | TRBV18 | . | TGTGCCAGCTCACCGAGGATGGAGGGCGGGCAGTACTTC | CASSPRMEGGQYF
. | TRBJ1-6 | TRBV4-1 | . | TGCGCCAGCAGCTTACCGGGCGGGGCGAGGTCACCCCTCCACTTT | CASSLPGGARSPLHF
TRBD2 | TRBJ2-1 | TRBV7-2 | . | TGTGCCAGCAGCTTAGTCCCCTGGACTAGCGGGTACAATGAGCAGTTCTTC | CASSLVPWTSGYNEQFF
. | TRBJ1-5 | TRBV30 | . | TGTGCCTGGAGGGGCAGGGCCAATCAGCCCCAGCATTTT | CAWRGRANQPQHF
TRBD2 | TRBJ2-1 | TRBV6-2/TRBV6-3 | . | TGTGCCAGCAGTTACCCGCCCATAGCGGGAGGGCCCTGGGAGCAGTTCTTC | CASSYPPIAGGPWEQFF
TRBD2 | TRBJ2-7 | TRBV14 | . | TGTGCCAGCAGCCCCCGGAGGGAGGGTTACGAGCAGTACTTC | CASSPRREGYEQYF
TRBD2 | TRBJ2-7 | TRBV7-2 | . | TGTGCCAGCAGCCCTAGCGGAATAAATTACGAGCAGTACTTC | CASSPSGINYEQYF
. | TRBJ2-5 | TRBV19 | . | TGTGCCAGTAGTATGCGACGCCAGAAGGGGGAGACCCAGTACTTC | CASSMRRQKGETQYF
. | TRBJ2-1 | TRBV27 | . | TGTGCCAGCAGTACCTTGGGCGGCGGGGCCTACAATGAGCAGTTCTTC | CASSTLGGGAYNEQFF
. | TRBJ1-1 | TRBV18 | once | TGTGCCAGCTCACCGGCGCTCAATCCGACGGGTAACACTGAAGCTTTCTTT | CASSPALNPTGNTEAFF
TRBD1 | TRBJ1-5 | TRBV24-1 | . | TGTGCCACCAGTGATGGGGCAGGGGGCGGGAGCAATCAGCCCCAGCATTTT | CATSDGAGGGSNQPQHF
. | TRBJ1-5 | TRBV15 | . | TGTGCCACCAGCAACGTCCGGGGTGGGAGTCAGCCCCAGCATTTT | CATSNVRGGSQPQHF
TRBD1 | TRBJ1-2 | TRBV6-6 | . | TGTGCCAGCAGCCCCAGGGGGGACATCGGCTATGGCTACACCTTC | CASSPRGDIGYGYTF
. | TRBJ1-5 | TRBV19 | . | TGTGCCAGTAGTATGGGCAGGGGATATAGCAATCAGCCCCAGCATTTT | CASSMGRGYSNQPQHF
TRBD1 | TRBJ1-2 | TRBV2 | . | TGTGCCAGCACCCCGACAGGGGTTGGCCTTGGCTACACCTTC | CASTPTGVGLGYTF
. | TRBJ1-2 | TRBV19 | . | TGTGCCAGTAGTATAGATTGGGGCTATAGCTATGGCTACACCTTC | CASSIDWGYSYGYTF
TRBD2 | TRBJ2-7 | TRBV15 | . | TGTGCCACCAGCAGAGATTGGTGGCGGGAGGGCTACGAGCAGTACTTC | CATSRDWWREGYEQYF
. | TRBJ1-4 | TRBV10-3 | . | TGTGCCATCAGTGATGGGTCCGGGGAAAAACTGTTTTTT | CAISDGSGEKLFF
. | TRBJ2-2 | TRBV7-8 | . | TGTGCCAGCAGCCCTCCCGGGGTTATCGACACCGGGGAGCTGTTTTTT | CASSPPGVIDTGELFF
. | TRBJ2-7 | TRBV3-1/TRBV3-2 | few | TGTGCCAGCAGCCTCCTCCCCTACGAGCAGTACTTC | CASSLLPYEQYF